This T cell receptor beta chain is from a study of shared clonotypes between healthy human individuals. Study results and caveats: Among several donors, approximately 5% of naive CD4 clonotypes were found in common.

At a deep level, the assay was run. Libraries were prepared by immunoSEQ multiplex PCR; TCRdb keeps only in-frame clonotypes and omits some of them. The sample holds millions of clones; just over 90% are singletons and the top ten take 0.35% to 0.5%. In the case of this clone: Its antigen is undetermined.

Germline assignment: CDR1 SGHNT and CDR2 YYREEE (reference sequence). The CDR3 consists of 14 residues. The germline V and J ends were trimmed by 3 bases and 0 bases, with 4 bases remaining between them. The TCR originated in a man between 18 and 35 years old in good health. Some clones in this sample may be carry-over from other donors' samples. Sequencing was carried out using naive CD4+ T cells from PBMCs. Sample subset: CD45RA+ positively selected. The rearrangement links TRBV5-4 to TRBJ2-6; no definite D call. CDR3: CASSSVSGANVLTF. The CDR3 bases are TGTGCCAGCAGCTCAGTCTCTGGGGCCAACGTCCTGACTTTC.